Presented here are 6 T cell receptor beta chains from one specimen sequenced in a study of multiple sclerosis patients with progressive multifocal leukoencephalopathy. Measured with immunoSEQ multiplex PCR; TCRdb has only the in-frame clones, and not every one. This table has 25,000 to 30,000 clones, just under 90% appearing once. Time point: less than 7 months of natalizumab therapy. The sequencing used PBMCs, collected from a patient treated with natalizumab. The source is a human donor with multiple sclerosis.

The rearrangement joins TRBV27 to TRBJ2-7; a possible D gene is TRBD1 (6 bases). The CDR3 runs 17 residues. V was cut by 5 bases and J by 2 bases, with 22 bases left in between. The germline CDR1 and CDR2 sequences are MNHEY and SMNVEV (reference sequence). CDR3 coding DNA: TGTGCCAGCAGTCGCCGACAGGCCCCAAATACCCCCTACGAGCAGTACTTC. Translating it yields CASSRRQAPNTPYEQYF.

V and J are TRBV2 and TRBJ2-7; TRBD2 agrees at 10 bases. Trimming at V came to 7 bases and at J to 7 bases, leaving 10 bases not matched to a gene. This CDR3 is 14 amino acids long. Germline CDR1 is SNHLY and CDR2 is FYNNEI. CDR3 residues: CASITSGRAGEQYF. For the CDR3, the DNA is TGTGCCAGCATTACGAGCGGGAGGGCGGGGGAGCAGTACTTC.

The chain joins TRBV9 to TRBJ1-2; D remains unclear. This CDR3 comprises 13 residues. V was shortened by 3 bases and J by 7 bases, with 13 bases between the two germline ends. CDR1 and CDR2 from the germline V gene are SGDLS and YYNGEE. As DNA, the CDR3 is TGTGCCAGCAGCGGGGCGGGTTTATCTGGCTACACCTTC. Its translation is CASSGAGLSGYTF.

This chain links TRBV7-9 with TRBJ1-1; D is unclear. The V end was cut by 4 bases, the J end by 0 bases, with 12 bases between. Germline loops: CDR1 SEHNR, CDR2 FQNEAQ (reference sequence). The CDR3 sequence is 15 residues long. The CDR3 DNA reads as TGTGCCAGCAGCTACGACGGGAGTATGAACACTGAAGCTTTCTTT. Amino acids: CASSYDGSMNTEAFF.

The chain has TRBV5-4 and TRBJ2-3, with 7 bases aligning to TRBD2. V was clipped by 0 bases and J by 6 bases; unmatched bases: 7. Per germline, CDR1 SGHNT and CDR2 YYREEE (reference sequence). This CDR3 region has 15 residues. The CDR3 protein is CASSLGGGSTDTQYF. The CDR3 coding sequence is TGTGCCAGCAGCTTGGGGGGCGGGAGTACGGATACGCAGTATTTT.

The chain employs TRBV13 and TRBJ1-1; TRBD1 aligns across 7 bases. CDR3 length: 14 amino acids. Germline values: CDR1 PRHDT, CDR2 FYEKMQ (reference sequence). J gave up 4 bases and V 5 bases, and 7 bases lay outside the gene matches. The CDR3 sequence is CASSLPAGGTEAFF. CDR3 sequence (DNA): TGTGCCAGCAGCCTTCCGGCAGGGGGCACTGAAGCTTTCTTT.